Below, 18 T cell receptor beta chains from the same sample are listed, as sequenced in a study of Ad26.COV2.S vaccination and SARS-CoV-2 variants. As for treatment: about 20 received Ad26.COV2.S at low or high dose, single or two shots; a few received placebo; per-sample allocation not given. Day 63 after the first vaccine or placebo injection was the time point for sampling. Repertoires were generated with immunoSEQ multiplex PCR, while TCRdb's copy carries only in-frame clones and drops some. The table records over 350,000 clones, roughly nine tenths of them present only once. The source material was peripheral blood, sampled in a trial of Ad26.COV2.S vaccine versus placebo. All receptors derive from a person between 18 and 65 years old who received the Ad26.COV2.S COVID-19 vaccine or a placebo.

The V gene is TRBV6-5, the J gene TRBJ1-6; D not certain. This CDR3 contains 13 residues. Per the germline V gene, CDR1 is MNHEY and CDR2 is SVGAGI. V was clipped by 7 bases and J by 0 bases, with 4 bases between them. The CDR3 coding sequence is TGTGCCAGCACAAGCTCCTATAATTCACCCCTCCACTTT. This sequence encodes CASTSSYNSPLHF.

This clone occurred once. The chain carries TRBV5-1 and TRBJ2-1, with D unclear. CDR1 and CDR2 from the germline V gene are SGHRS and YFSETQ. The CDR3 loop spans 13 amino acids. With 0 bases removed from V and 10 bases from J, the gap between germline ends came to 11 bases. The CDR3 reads CASSLGGDGEQFF. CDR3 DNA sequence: TGCGCCAGCAGCTTGGGTGGGGATGGGGAGCAGTTCTTC.

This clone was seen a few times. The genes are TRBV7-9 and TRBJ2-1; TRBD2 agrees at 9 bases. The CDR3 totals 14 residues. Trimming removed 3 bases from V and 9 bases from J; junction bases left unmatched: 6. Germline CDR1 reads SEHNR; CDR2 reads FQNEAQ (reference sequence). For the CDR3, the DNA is TGTGCCAGCAGCTTGCGGGGGGGCTTTGGTGAGCAGTTCTTC. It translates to CASSLRGGFGEQFF.

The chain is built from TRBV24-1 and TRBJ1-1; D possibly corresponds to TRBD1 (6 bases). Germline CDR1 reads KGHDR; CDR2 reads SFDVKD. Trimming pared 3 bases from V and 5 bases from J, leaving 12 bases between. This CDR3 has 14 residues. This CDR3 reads CATSDSQGKTEAFF. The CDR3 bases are TGTGCCACCAGTGATAGTCAGGGGAAGACTGAAGCTTTCTTT.

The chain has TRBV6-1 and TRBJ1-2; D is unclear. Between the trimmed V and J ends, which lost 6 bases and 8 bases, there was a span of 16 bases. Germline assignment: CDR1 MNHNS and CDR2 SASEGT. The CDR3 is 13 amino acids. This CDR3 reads CASSTTSGGGYTF. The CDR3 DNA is TGTGCCAGCAGCACGACCTCTGGCGGGGGCTACACCTTC.

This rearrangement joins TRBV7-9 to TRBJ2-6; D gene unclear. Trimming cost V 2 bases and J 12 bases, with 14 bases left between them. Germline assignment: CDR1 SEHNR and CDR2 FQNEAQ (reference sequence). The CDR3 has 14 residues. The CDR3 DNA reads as TGTGCCAGCAGCTTAAGTAGTACGTGGGTCGTCCTGACTTTC. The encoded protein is CASSLSSTWVVLTF.

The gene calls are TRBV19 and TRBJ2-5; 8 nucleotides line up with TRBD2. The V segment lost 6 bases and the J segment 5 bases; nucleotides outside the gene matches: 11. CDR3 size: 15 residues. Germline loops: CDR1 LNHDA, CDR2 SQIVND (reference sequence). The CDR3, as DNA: TGTGCCAGTAGGGGGAGCGGGGGCTGGAGGGAGACCCAGTACTTC. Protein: CASRGSGGWRETQYF.

In nucleotides, the CDR3 is TGCGCCAGCAGCCAAGAAGTTAGGGGGAATTCACCCCTCCACTTT. This gives the protein CASSQEVRGNSPLHF. The chain combines TRBV4-3 with TRBJ1-6; TRBD1 might be the D (6 bases). CDR1 is LGHNA, CDR2 YSLEER, per germline. Between the trimmed V and J ends, which lost 0 bases and 7 bases, there was a span of 10 bases. The CDR3 covers 15 residues.

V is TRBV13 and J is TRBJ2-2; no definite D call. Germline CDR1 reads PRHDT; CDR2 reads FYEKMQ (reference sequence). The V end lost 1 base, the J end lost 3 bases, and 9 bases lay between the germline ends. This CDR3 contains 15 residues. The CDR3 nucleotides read TGTGCCAGCAGCTTAGTTGGGGATGACACCGGGGAGCTGTTTTTT. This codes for CASSLVGDDTGELFF.

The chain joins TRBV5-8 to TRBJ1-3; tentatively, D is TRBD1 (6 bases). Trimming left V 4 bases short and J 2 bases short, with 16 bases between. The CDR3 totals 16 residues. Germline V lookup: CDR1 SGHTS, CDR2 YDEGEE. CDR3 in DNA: TGTGCCAGCAGCCAGGAGGGGGGGGCGCCTGGAAACACCATATATTTT. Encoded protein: CASSQEGGAPGNTIYF.

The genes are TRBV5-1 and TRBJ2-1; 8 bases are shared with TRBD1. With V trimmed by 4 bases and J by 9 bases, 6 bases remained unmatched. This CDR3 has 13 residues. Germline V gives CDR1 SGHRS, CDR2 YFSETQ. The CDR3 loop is CASSVTGASEQFF. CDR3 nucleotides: TGCGCCAGCAGCGTGACAGGGGCCAGTGAGCAGTTCTTC.

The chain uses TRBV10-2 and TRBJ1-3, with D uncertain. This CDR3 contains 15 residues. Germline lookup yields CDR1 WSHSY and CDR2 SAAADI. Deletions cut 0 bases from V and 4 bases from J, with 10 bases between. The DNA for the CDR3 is TGCGCCAGCAGTGAGTCCGGGGAGGCGGGAAACACCATATATTTT. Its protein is CASSESGEAGNTIYF.

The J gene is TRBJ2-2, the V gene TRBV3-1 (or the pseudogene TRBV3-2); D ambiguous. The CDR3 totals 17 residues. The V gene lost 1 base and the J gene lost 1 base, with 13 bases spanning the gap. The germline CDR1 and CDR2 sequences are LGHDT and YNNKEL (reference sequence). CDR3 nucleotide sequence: TGTGCCAGCAGCCAAGTTCGGTCCCACCTGAACACCGGGGAGCTGTTTTTT. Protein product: CASSQVRSHLNTGELFF.

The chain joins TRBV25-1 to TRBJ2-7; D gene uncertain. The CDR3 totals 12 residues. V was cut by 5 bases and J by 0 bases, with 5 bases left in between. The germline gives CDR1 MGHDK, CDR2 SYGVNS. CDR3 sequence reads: CASSLSSYEQYF. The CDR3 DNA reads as TGTGCCAGCAGTCTCAGCTCCTACGAGCAGTACTTC.

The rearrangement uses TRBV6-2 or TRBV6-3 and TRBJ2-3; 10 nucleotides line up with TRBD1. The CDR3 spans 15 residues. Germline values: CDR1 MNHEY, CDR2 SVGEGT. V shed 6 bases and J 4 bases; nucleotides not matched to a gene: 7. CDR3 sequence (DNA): TGTGCCAGCAGCAAAGGGACAGGGGATGCAGATACGCAGTATTTT. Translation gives CASSKGTGDADTQYF.

CDR3 sequence reads: CASSLIDKSEQFF. In DNA form, the CDR3 reads TGTGCCAGCAGTTTAATAGATAAAAGTGAGCAGTTCTTC. V usage is TRBV12-3 or TRBV12-4 and J usage is TRBJ2-1, with no clear D. The CDR3 sequence is 13 residues long. Trimming took off 2 bases at V and 9 bases at J, with 11 bases between the two ends.

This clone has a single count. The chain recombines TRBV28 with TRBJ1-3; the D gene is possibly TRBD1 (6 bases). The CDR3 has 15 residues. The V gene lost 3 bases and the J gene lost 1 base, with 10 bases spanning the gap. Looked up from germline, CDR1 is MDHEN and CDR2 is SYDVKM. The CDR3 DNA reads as TGTGCCAGCAGTTTCGGGGGCAGGTCTGGAAACACCATATATTTT. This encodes CASSFGGRSGNTIYF.

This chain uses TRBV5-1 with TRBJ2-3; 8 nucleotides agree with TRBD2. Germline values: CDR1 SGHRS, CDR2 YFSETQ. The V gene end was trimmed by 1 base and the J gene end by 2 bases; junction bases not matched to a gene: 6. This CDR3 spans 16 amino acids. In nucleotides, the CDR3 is TGCGCCAGCAGCTTGCTTGGCGGGGGGATCACAGATACGCAGTATTTT. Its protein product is CASSLLGGGITDTQYF.